The rows below give T cell receptor beta chains drawn from one sample of a study of blood T cell repertoires in COVID-19. The repertoire was sequenced with immunoSEQ multiplex PCR; TCRdb's copy has only in-frame clones and lacks some. The top ten hold about 3% of the sample, which has tens of thousands of clones, 85% to 95% seen once. Sequenced: peripheral blood. These receptors all come from a man aged 65 to 85 with active COVID-19. The conserved cysteine and the conserved F or W are not part of the CDR3 here. The order of the fields is J gene, V gene, CDR3 protein.

TRBJ2-2 TRBV19 ASSIWAGGVNTGELF
TRBJ2-5 TRBV4-1 ASSQVPGVWETQY
TRBJ1-4 TRBV9 ASSEGEFGNEKLF
TRBJ1-5 TRBV27 ASSLLGGVQPQH
TRBJ2-7 TRBV7-6 ASSTGRGPHYEQY
TRBJ2-6 TRBV2 ASSPTRGSGANVLT
TRBJ1-3 TRBV15 ATSRTRSLSGNTIY
TRBJ1-5 TRBV6-5 ASSYGTGDQPQH
TRBJ2-1 TRBV7-3 ASSLTLQNNEQF
TRBJ2-7 TRBV19 ASSIDQGAIEQY
TRBJ1-4 TRBV25-1 ASSGHLNEKLF
TRBJ1-6 TRBV20-1 SASPVSTGVISPLH
TRBJ1-5 TRBV7-8 ASSSERDQPQH
TRBJ1-3 TRBV12-5 ASGLVTYSGNTIY
TRBJ2-5 TRBV10-3 AISESGQGGTQY
TRBJ2-2 TRBV18 ASSPGTDAGELF
TRBJ2-3 TRBV6-1 ASIKLAGHTDTQY
TRBJ1-5 TRBV21-1 ASSSPRNPGIGNQPQH
TRBJ2-5 TRBV3-1/TRBV3-2 ASSQLAGVGETQY
TRBJ1-2 TRBV7-3 ASSLQSQSGYT
TRBJ1-5 TRBV19 ASSIIGGASNQPQH
TRBJ1-2 TRBV5-6 ASSSGQLNYGYT
TRBJ1-5 TRBV19 ASSIGGMRVNQPQH
TRBJ1-6 TRBV5-6 ASSAGGDNSPLH
TRBJ1-3 TRBV6-5 ASSRQGDTIY
TRBJ1-2 TRBV19 ASSANYFGYT
TRBJ2-2 TRBV4-3 ASSQEGGTGELF
TRBJ2-7 TRBV3-1/TRBV3-2 ASSQLRDRVSSYEQY
TRBJ1-5 TRBV9 ASSVDNSKNQPQH
TRBJ2-7 TRBV7-2 ASRLAGGPYEQY
TRBJ1-6 TRBV18 ASSPQSYNSPLH
TRBJ2-3 TRBV4-1 ASSHPGLGADTQY
TRBJ1-1 TRBV7-2 ASSLLPGQGIAEAF
TRBJ1-2 TRBV18 ASSPTDSMNYGYT
TRBJ2-7 TRBV7-9 ASSVHRGPSSYEQY
TRBJ2-3 TRBV19 ASSIPGGASDTQY
TRBJ2-5 TRBV5-1 ASSLDFVAKGIQY
TRBJ2-5 TRBV1 TSSQGSAEKETQY
TRBJ1-3 TRBV5-1 ASSLAAGPGNTIY
TRBJ1-4 TRBV19 ASSWDRERANEKLF
TRBJ2-1 TRBV5-1 ASSSPGLGINNEQF
TRBJ2-3 TRBV9 ASSVWGQGATDTQY
TRBJ1-3 TRBV10-3 AISMDLPGLQGNTIY
TRBJ2-1 TRBV7-2 ASSWNGGSEQF
TRBJ1-5 TRBV3-1/TRBV3-2 ASSQSGVRQPQH
TRBJ1-2 TRBV7-9 ASSFQRGPGYGYT
TRBJ1-4 TRBV7-6 ASSLDARGGDEKLF
TRBJ2-2 TRBV14 ASSQGALAGGLGELF
TRBJ1-4 TRBV5-1 ASSVSGAVDEKLF
TRBJ2-1 TRBV11-3 ASSTGTGGWVDEQF
TRBJ2-7 TRBV3-1/TRBV3-2 ASSQVTADEQY
TRBJ2-3 TRBV5-4 ASRLGAGDVGAQY
TRBJ2-6 TRBV4-1 ASSPAQGSIVSGANVLT
TRBJ1-2 TRBV6-2/TRBV6-3 ASTPEAVEVYGYT
TRBJ2-2 TRBV4-1 ASRGSGSTGELF
TRBJ2-5 TRBV6-2/TRBV6-3 ASSSGGQGEETQY
TRBJ1-3 TRBV3-1/TRBV3-2 ASSRRVSGNTIY
TRBJ2-7 TRBV3-1/TRBV3-2 ASSQGPGLAYEQY
TRBJ1-1 TRBV28 ASSPKSRGLNTEAF